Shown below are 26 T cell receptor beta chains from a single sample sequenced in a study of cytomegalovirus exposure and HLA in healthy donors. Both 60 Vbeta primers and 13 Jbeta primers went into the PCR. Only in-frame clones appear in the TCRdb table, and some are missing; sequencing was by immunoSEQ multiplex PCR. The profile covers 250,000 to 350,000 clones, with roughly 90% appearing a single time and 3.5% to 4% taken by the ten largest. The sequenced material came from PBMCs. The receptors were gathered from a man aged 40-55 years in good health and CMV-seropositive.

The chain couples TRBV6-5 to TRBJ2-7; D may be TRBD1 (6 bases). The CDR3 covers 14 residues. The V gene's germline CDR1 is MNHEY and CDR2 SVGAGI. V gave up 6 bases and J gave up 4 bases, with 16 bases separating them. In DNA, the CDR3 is TGTGCCAGCAGCGGACAGCGCTGGGATTACGAGCAGTACTTC. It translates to CASSGQRWDYEQYF.

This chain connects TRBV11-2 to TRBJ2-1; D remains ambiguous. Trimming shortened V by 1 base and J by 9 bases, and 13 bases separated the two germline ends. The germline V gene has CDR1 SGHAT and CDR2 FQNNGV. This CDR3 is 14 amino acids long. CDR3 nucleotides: TGTGCCAGCAGCTTAGGGCAGGTGATTAGTGAGCAGTTCTTC. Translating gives CASSLGQVISEQFF.

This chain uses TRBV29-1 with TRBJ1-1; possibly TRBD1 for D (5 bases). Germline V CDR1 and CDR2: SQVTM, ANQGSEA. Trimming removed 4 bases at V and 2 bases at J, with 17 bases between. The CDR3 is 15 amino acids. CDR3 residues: CSVAPAGRSNTEAFF. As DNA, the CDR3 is TGCAGCGTTGCCCCAGCAGGGCGGTCTAACACTGAAGCTTTCTTT.

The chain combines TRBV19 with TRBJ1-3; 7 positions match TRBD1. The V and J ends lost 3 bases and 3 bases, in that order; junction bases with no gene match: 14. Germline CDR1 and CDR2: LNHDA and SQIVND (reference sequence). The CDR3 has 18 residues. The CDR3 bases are TGTGCCAGTAGTATGCACCCTCGATGGACAGGTATTGGAAACACCATATATTTT. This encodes CASSMHPRWTGIGNTIYF.

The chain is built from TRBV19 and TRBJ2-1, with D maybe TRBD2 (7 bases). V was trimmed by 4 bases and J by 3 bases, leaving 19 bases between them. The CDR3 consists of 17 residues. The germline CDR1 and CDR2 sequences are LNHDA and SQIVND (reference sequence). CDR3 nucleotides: TGTGCCAGTAGTAAAGGGACCGGGGGGCTGTACTACAATGAGCAGTTCTTC. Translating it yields CASSKGTGGLYYNEQFF. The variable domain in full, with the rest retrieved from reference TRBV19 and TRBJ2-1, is DGGITQSPKYLFRKEGQNVTLSCEQNLNHDAMYWYRQDPGQGLRLIYYSQIVNDFQKGDIAEGYSVSREKKESFPLTVTSAQKNPTAFYLCASSKGTGGLYYNEQFFGPGTRLTVL.

The CDR3 reads CASSLQGSYEQYF. DNA of the CDR3: TGTGCCAGCAGTTTGCAGGGCTCCTACGAGCAGTACTTC. The rearrangement uses TRBV28 and TRBJ2-7; D is possibly TRBD1 (5 bases). The CDR3 loop spans 13 amino acids. The germline V gene has CDR1 MDHEN and CDR2 SYDVKM. Trimming took off 3 bases at V and 0 bases at J, with 6 bases between the two ends. Full variable domain (rest looked up from reference TRBV28 and TRBJ2-7): DVKVTQSSRYLVKRTGEKVFLECVQDMDHENMFWYRQDPGLGLRLIYFSYDVKMKEKGDIPEGYSVSREKKERFSLILESASTNQTSMYLCASSLQGSYEQYFGPGTRLTVT.

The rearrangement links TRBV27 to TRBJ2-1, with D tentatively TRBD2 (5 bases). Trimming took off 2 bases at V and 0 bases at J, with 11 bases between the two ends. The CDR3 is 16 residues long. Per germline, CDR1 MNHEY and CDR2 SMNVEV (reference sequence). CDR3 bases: TGTGCCAGCAGTTTAACCGAGCGGTTCTCCTACAATGAGCAGTTCTTC. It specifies CASSLTERFSYNEQFF.

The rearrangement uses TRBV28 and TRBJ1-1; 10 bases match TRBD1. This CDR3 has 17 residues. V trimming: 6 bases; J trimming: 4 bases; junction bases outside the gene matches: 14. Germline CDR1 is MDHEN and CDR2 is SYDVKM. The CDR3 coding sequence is TGTGCCAGCAGCCTTGCCGGGACAGGGGTCTGGGGCACTGAAGCTTTCTTT. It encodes CASSLAGTGVWGTEAFF.

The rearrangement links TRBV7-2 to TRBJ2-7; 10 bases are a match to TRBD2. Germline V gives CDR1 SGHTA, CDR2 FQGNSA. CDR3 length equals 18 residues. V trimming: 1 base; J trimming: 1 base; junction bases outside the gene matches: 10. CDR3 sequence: CASSLVTSGPLFSYEQYF. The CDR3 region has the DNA TGTGCCAGCAGCTTAGTGACTAGCGGGCCTCTCTTTTCCTACGAGCAGTACTTC.

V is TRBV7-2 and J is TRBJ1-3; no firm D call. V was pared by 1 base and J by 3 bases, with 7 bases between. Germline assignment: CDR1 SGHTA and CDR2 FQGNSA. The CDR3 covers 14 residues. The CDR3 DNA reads TGTGCCAGCAGCTTAGTGGGCTTTGGAAACACCATATATTTT. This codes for CASSLVGFGNTIYF.

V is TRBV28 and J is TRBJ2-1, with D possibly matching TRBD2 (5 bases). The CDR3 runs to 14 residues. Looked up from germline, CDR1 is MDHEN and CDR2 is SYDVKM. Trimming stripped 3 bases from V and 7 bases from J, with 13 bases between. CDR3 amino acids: CASSFPTRQNEQFF. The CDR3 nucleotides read TGTGCCAGCAGTTTCCCAACTAGGCAAAATGAGCAGTTCTTC.

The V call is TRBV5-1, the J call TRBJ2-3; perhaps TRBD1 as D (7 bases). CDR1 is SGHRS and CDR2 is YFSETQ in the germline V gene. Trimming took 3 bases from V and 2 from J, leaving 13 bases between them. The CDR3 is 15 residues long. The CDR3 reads CASSWEDRLTDTQYF. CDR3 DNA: TGCGCCAGCAGCTGGGAGGACAGGCTCACAGATACGCAGTATTTT.

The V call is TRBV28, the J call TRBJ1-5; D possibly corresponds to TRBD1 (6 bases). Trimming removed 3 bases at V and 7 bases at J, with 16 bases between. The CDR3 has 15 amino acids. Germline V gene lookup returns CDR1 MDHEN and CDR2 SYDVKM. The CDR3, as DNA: TGTGCCAGCAGTTTCCCCCCGCAGGGGTTGCAGCCCCAGCATTTT. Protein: CASSFPPQGLQPQHF.

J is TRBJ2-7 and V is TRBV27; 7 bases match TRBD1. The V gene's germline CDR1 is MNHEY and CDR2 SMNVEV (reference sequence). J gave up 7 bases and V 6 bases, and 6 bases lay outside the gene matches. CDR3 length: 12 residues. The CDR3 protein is CASSDRAREQYF. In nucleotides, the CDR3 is TGTGCCAGCAGCGACAGGGCTAGAGAGCAGTACTTC.

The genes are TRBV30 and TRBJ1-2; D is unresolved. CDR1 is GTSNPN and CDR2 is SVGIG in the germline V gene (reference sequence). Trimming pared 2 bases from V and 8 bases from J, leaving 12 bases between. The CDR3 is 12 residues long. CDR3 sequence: CAWSPGSRGYTF. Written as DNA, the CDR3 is TGTGCCTGGAGTCCAGGTTCTCGCGGCTACACCTTC.

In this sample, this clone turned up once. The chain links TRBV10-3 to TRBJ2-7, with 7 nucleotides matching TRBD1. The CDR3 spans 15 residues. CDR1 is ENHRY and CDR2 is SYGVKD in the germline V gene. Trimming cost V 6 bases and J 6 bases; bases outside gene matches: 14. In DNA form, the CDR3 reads TGTGCCATCAGGGCCCAGTTCACAGGGGTAGGCGAGCAGTACTTC. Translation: CAIRAQFTGVGEQYF.

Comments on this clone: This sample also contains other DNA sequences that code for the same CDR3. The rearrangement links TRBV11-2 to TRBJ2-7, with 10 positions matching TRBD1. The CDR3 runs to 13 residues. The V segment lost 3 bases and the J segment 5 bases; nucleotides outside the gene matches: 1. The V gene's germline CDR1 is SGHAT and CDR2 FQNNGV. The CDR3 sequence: CASSLGQGNEQYF. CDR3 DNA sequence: TGTGCCAGCAGCTTGGGACAGGGGAACGAGCAGTACTTC. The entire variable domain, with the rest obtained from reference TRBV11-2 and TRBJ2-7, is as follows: EAGVAQSPRYKIIEKRQSVAFWCNPISGHATLYWYQQILGQGPKLLIQFQNNGVVDDSQLPKDRFSAERLKGVDSTLKIQPAKLEDSAVYLCASSLGQGNEQYFGPGTRLTVT.

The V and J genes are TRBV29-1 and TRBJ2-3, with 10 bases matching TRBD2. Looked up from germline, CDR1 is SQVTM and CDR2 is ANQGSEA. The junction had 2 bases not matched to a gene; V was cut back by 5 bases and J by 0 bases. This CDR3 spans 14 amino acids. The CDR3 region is CSVSLAGSTDTQYF. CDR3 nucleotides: TGCAGCGTTTCACTAGCGGGGAGCACAGATACGCAGTATTTT.

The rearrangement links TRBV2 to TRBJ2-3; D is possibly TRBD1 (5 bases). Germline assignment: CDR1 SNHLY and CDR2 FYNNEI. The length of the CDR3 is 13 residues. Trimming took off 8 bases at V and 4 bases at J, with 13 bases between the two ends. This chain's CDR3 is CASQGMLADTQYF. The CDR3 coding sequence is TGTGCCAGCCAGGGAATGTTAGCAGATACGCAGTATTTT.

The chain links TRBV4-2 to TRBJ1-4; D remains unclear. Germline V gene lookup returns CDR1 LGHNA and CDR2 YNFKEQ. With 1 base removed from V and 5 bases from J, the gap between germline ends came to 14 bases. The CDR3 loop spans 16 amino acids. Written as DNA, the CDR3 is TGTGCCAGCAGCCAAGCAAGCCGGACTTCGAATGAAAAACTGTTTTTT. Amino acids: CASSQASRTSNEKLFF.

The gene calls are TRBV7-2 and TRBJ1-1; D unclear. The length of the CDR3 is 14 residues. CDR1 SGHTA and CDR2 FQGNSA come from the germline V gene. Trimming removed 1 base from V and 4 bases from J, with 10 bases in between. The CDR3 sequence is CASSLVGGSTEAFF. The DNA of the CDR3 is TGTGCCAGCAGCTTAGTGGGAGGTAGCACTGAAGCTTTCTTT.

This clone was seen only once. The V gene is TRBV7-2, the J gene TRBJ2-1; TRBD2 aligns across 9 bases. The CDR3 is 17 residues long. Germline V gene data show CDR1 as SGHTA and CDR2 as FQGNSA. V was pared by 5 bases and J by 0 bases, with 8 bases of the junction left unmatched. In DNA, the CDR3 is TGTGCCAGCAGCGGTCCTAGCGGGATGCGCTCCTACAATGAGCAGTTCTTC. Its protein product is CASSGPSGMRSYNEQFF. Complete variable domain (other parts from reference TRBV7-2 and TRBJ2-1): GAGVSQSPSNKVTEKGKDVELRCDPISGHTALYWYRQSLGQGLEFLIYFQGNSAPDKSGLPSDRFSAERTGGSVSTLTIQRTQQEDSAVYLCASSGPSGMRSYNEQFFGPGTRLTVL.

Here the CDR3 DNA reads TGTGCCAGCAGCGCAGGACAGGGGATCTATGAGCAGTTCTTC. Translated: CASSAGQGIYEQFF. The rearrangement links TRBV28 to TRBJ2-1; TRBD1 aligns across 9 bases. This CDR3 comprises 14 residues. The J segment lost 8 bases and the V segment lost 6 bases, leaving 8 bases of the junction unmatched. Germline values: CDR1 MDHEN, CDR2 SYDVKM.

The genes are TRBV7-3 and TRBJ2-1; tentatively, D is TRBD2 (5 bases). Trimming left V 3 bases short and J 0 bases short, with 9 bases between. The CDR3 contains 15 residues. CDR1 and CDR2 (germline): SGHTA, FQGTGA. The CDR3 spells CASSFTGSSYNEQFF. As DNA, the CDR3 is TGTGCCAGCAGCTTCACGGGGAGCTCCTACAATGAGCAGTTCTTC.

The DNA for the CDR3 is TGTGCCAGCAGTGAGTTAGGGAGTAATGAAAAACTGTTTTTT. This codes for CASSELGSNEKLFF. V is TRBV2 and J is TRBJ1-4; D is unclear. Germline V gives CDR1 SNHLY, CDR2 FYNNEI. V was pared by 3 bases and J by 4 bases, with 9 bases between. This CDR3 comprises 14 residues.

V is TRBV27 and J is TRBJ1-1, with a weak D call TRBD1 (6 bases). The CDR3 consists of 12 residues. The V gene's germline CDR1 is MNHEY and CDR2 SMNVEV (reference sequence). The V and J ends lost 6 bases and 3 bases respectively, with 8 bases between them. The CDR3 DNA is TGTGCCAGCAGGTCAGGGGACACTGAAGCTTTCTTT. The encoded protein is CASRSGDTEAFF.